Listed below are T cell receptor beta chains from one sample, sequenced in a study of OX40 agonist ivuxolimab in advanced cancers. Only in-frame clones appear in the TCRdb table, and some are missing; sequencing was by immunoSEQ multiplex PCR. The sample comprises roughly 86,000 clones, roughly nine tenths of which are singletons, and more than 0.95% rests with the top ten. Material: CD4+ or CD8+ T cells sorted from blood, obtained in a trial of the OX40 agonist ivuxolimab. These receptors were collected from an adult with an advanced solid tumor such as melanoma, head and neck, liver or kidney cancer. Both conserved end residues are part of each CDR3. D genes are given only for firm matches. The listing skips clone size in some rows; elsewhere it reads once, few, many or a size class.

clone_size	d_call	v_call	j_call	cdr3_nt	cdr3_aa
.	TRBD2	TRBV2	TRBJ2-3	TGTGCCAGCAGTGAAGAAGAGGTCAGTCGCGGGAGGACAGATACGCAGTATTTT	CASSEEEVSRGRTDTQYF
once	TRBD1	TRBV7-2	TRBJ2-2	TGTGCCAGCAGTCCTCACCAGGGAGGACAGGGGGCCACCGGGGAGCTGTTTTTT	CASSPHQGGQGATGELFF
.	TRBD2	TRBV28	TRBJ2-5	TGTGCCAGCAGGGATATCGATATAAGGACGTGGGGAGGGGAGACCCAGTACTTC	CASRDIDIRTWGGETQYF
once	TRBD2	TRBV5-8	TRBJ2-1	TGTGCCAGCAGCTTAGGACTAGCGGGGGACAATGAGCAGTTCTTC	CASSLGLAGDNEQFF
.	.	TRBV19	TRBJ1-1	TGTGCCAGTACTACGCTCGGGGTGAACACTGAAGCTTTCTTT	CASTTLGVNTEAFF
.	TRBD2	TRBV9	TRBJ2-3	TGTGCCAGCAGCGTAGGGGCTAGCGGATACACAGATACGCAGTATTTT	CASSVGASGYTDTQYF
.	.	TRBV19	TRBJ1-4	TGTGCCAGTAGTCAGGCGGAAAAACTGTTTTTT	CASSQAEKLFF
.	.	TRBV28	TRBJ2-1	TGTGCCAGCGCCCCAAGCCTAGGCAATGAGCAGTTCTTC	CASAPSLGNEQFF
.	.	TRBV7-9	TRBJ2-5	TGTGCCAGCAGCTTATTCCCAGGGGAGCAGTACTTC	CASSLFPGEQYF
once	TRBD1	TRBV28	TRBJ2-7	TGTGCCAGCAGCAGACAGGGGGCCGACTACGAGCAGTACTTC	CASSRQGADYEQYF
.	TRBD2	TRBV5-4	TRBJ2-5	TGTGCCAGCAGCTCTCTGAGCGGGAGGGCAATCTCGCGAGAGACCCAGTACTTC	CASSSLSGRAISRETQYF
.	.	TRBV28	TRBJ2-7	TGTGCCAGCAGTCTCACGGGAGTCTACGAGCAGTACTTC	CASSLTGVYEQYF
.	TRBD2	TRBV11-2	TRBJ2-7	TGTGCCAGCAGCTCTCGTGTTAGCGGGGGCTACGAGCAGTACTTC	CASSSRVSGGYEQYF
.	.	TRBV18	TRBJ2-1	TGTGCCAGCTCACCACTTGGTGGCGCCTACAATGAGCAGTTCTTC	CASSPLGGAYNEQFF
.	TRBD2	TRBV2	TRBJ2-4	TGTGCCAGCAGTTCCATGGCCAGCGGGAGTTCAAGCATTCAGTACTTC	CASSSMASGSSSIQYF
.	.	TRBV10-1	TRBJ2-7	TGCGCCAGCAGTCGACGGTTTTCCTACGAGCAGTACTTC	CASSRRFSYEQYF
.	.	TRBV7-9	TRBJ1-3	TGTGCCAGCAGCCCACCGAGGGGGGGAGACGCCGGGGACACCATATATTTT	CASSPPRGGDAGDTIYF
.	.	TRBV7-2	TRBJ2-7	TGTGCCAGCAGCTTAGCGGGGGGGGCAGTCTACGAGCAGTACTTC	CASSLAGGAVYEQYF
.	TRBD1	TRBV19	TRBJ2-2	TGTGCCAGTACCATAAACGGACAGGAAGTCACCGGGGAGCTGTTTTTT	CASTINGQEVTGELFF
.	.	TRBV4-2	TRBJ2-2	TGTGCCAGCAGCTCCCCCACCACCGGGGAGCTGTTTTTT	CASSSPTTGELFF
.	TRBD1	TRBV18	TRBJ2-7	TGTGCCAGCTCACTCTATACAGGGGCCGGGGACGAGCAGTACTTC	CASSLYTGAGDEQYF
.	TRBD2	TRBV9	TRBJ2-5	TGTGCCAGCAGGGCAACGGGAGGAGAGTACCAAGAGACCCAGTACTTC	CASRATGGEYQETQYF
.	.	TRBV7-2	TRBJ1-2	TGTGCCAGCACCGAAATAGTGGGGGCACCCTGGGGCTACACCTTC	CASTEIVGAPWGYTF